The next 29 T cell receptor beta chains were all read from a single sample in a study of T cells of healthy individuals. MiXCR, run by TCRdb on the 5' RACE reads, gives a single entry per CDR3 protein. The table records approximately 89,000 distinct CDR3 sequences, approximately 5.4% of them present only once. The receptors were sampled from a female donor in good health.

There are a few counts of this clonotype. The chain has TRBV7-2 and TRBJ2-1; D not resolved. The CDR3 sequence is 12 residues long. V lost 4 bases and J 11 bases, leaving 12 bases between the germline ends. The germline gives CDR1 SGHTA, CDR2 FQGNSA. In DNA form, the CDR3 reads TGTGCCAGCAGCTCCCAGACCCTGAAGCAGTTCTTC. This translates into CASSSQTLKQFF. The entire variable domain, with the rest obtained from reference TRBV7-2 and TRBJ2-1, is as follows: GAGVSQSPSNKVTEKGKDVELRCDPISGHTALYWYRQSLGQGLEFLIYFQGNSAPDKSGLPSDRFSAERTGGSVSTLTIQRTQQEDSAVYLCASSSQTLKQFFGPGTRLTVL.

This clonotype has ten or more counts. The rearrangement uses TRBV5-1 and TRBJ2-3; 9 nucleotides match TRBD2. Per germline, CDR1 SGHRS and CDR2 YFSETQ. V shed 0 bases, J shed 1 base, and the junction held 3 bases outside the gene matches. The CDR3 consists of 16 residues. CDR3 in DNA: TGCGCCAGCAGCTTGGTGTTAGCGGGAGGCACAGATACGCAGTATTTT. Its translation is CASSLVLAGGTDTQYF.

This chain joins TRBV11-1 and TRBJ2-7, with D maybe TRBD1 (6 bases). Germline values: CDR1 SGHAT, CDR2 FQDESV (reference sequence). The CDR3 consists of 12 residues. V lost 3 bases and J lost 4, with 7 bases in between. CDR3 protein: CASSFQGYEQYF. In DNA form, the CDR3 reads TGTGCCAGCAGCTTCCAGGGGTACGAGCAGTACTTC.

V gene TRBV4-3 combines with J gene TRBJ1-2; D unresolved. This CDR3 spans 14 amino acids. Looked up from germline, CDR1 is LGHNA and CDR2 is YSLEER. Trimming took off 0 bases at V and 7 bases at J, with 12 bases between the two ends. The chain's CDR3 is CASSQESASVGYTF. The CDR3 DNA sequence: TGCGCCAGCAGCCAAGAGTCGGCCTCGGTTGGCTACACCTTC.

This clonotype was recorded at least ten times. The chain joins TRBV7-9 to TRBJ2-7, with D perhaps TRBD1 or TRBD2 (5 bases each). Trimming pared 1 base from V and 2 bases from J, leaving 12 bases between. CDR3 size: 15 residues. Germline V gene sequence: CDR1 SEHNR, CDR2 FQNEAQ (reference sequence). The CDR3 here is CASSLGGAAAYEQYF. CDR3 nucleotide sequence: TGTGCCAGCAGCTTAGGAGGGGCCGCGGCCTACGAGCAGTACTTC. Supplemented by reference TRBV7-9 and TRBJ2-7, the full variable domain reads DTGVSQNPRHKITKRGQNVTFRCDPISEHNRLYWYRQTLGQGPEFLTYFQNEAQLEKSRLLSDRFSAERPKGSFSTLEIQRTEQGDSAMYLCASSLGGAAAYEQYFGPGTRLTVT.

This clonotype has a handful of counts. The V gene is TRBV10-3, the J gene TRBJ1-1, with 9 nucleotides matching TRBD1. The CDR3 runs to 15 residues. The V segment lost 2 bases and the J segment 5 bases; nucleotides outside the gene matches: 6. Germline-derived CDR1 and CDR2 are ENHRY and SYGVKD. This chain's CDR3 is CAISEADRGETEAFF. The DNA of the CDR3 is TGTGCCATCAGTGAGGCGGACAGGGGTGAAACTGAAGCTTTCTTT.

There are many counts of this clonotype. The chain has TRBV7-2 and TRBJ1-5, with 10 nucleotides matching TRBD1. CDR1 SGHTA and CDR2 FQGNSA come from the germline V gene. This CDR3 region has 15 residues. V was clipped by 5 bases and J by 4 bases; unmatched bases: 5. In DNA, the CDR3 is TGTGCCAGCAGCCGCCGGGACAGGGGAAATCAGCCCCAGCATTTT. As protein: CASSRRDRGNQPQHF. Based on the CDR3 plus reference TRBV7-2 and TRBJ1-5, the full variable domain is GAGVSQSPSNKVTEKGKDVELRCDPISGHTALYWYRQSLGQGLEFLIYFQGNSAPDKSGLPSDRFSAERTGGSVSTLTIQRTQQEDSAVYLCASSRRDRGNQPQHFGDGTRLSIL.

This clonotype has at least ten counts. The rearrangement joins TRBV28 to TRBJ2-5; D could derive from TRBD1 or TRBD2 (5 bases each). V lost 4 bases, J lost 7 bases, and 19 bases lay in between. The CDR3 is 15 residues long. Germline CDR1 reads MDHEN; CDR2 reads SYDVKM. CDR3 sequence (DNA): TGTGCCAGCAGTTCTGGTGGGGGTCCTTCGGGGACCCAGTACTTC. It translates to CASSSGGGPSGTQYF.

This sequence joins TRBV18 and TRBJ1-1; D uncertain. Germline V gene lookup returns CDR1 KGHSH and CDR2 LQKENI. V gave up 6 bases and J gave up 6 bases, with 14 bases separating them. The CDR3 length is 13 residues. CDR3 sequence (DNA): TGTGCCAGCTCCCCGAACTTTGGGGCTGAAGCTTTCTTT. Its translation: CASSPNFGAEAFF.

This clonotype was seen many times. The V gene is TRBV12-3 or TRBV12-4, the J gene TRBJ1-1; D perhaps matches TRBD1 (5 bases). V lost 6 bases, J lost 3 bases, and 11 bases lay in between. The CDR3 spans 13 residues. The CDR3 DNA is TGTGCCAGCAGCCAGACAGCGGACACTGAAGCTTTCTTT. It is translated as CASSQTADTEAFF.

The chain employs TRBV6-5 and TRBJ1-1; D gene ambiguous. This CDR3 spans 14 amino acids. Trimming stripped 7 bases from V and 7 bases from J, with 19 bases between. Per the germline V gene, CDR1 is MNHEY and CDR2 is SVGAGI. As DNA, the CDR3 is TGTGCCAGCACCCCTCACGGGGATCCGGGTGAAGCTTTCTTT. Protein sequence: CASTPHGDPGEAFF.

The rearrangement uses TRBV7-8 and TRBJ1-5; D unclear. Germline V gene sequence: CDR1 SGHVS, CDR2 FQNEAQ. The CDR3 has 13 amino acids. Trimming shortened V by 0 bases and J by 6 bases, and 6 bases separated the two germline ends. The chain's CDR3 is CASSLASSQPQHF. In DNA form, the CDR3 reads TGTGCCAGCAGCTTAGCGTCTTCTCAGCCCCAGCATTTT.

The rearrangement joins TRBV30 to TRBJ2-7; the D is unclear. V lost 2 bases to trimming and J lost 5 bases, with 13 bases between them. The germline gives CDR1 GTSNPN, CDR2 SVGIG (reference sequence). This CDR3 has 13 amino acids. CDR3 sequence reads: CAWSRGGRHEQYF. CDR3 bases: TGTGCCTGGAGTCGCGGCGGACGGCACGAGCAGTACTTC.

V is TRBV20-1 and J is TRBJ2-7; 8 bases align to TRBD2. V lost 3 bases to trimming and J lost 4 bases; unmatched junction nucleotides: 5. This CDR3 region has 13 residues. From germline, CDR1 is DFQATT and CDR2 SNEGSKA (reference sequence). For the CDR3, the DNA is TGCAGTGCTAGCCGGGGCGGGAGGTACGAGCAGTACTTC. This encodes CSASRGGRYEQYF.

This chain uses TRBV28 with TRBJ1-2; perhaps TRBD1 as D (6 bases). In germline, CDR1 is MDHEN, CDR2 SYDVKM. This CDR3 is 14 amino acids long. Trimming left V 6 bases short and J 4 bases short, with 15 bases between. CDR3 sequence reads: CASSSQARGYGYTF. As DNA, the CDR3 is TGTGCCAGCAGCTCTCAGGCCAGGGGCTATGGCTACACCTTC.

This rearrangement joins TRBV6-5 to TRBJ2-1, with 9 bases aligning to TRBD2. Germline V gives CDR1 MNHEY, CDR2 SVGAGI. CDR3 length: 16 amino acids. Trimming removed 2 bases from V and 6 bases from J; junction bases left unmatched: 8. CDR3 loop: CASSYRSAGGPNEQFF. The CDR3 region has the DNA TGTGCCAGCAGTTACAGATCAGCGGGAGGCCCCAATGAGCAGTTCTTC.

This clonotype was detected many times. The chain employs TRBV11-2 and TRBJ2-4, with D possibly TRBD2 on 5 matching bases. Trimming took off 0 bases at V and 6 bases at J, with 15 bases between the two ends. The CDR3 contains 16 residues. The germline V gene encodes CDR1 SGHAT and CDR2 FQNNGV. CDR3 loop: CASSLDITPEGNIQYF. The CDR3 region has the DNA TGTGCCAGCAGCTTAGATATCACACCCGAGGGAAACATTCAGTACTTC.

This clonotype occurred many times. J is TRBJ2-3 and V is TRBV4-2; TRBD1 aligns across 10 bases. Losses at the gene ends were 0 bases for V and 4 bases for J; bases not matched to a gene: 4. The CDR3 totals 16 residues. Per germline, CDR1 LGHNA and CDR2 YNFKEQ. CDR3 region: CASSQDGGTGADTQYF. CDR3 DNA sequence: TGTGCCAGCAGCCAAGATGGCGGGACAGGGGCAGATACGCAGTATTTT.

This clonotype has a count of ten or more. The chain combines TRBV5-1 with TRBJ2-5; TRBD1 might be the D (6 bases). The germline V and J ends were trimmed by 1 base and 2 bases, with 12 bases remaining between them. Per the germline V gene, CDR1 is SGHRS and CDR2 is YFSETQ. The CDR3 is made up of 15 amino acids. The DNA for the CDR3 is TGCGCCAGCAGCTTGAACCCAGGGGCTCAAGAGACCCAGTACTTC. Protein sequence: CASSLNPGAQETQYF.

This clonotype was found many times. The CDR3 bases are TGTGCCAGCAGCTTACGGAGGAGTACCTACGAGCAGTACTTC. This translates into CASSLRRSTYEQYF. This sequence joins TRBV11-2 and TRBJ2-7; perhaps TRBD2 as D (5 bases). CDR1 and CDR2 from the germline V gene are SGHAT and FQNNGV. CDR3 length equals 14 residues. V shed 2 bases and J shed 2 bases, with 10 bases lying between them.

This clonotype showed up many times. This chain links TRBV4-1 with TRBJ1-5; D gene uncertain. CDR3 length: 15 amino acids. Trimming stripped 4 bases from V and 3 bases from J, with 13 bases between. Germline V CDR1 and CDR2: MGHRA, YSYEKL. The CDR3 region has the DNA TGCGCCAGCAGCCCCCGAGGAGGCGACAATCAGCCCCAGCATTTT. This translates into CASSPRGGDNQPQHF.

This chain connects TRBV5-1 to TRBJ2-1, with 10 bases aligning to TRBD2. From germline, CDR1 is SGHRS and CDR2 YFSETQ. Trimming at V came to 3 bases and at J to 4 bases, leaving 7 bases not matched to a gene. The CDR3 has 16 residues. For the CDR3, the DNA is TGCGCCAGCAGCTCCACCCCACTAGCGGGGTACAATGAGCAGTTCTTC. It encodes CASSSTPLAGYNEQFF.

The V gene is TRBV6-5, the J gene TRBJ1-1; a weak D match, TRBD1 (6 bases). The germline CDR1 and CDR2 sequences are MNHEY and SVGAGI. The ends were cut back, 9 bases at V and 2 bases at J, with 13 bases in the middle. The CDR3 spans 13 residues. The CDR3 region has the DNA TGTGCCAGTTCGGCAGGGGCCAACACTGAAGCTTTCTTT. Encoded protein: CASSAGANTEAFF.

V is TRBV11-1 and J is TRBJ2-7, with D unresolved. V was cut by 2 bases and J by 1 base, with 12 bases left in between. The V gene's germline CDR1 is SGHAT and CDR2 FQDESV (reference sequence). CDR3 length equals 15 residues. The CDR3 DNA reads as TGTGCCAGCAGCTTATTATCTCTACAGTCCTACGAGCAGTACTTC. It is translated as CASSLLSLQSYEQYF.

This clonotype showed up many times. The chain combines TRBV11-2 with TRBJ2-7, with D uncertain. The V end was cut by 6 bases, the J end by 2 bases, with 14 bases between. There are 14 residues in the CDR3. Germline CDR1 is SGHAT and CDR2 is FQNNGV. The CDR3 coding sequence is TGTGCCAGCAGTTTGGGCCACGGAACCTACGAGCAGTACTTC. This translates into CASSLGHGTYEQYF.

The CDR3 protein is CSATTGLDMGNQPQHF. The CDR3 DNA sequence: TGCAGTGCTACCACGGGACTCGACATGGGCAATCAGCCCCAGCATTTT. The chain uses TRBV20-1 and TRBJ1-5, with D tentatively TRBD1 (5 bases). The CDR3 length is 16 residues. V lost 4 bases and J lost 2, with 18 bases in between. Germline CDR1 reads DFQATT; CDR2 reads SNEGSKA (reference sequence).

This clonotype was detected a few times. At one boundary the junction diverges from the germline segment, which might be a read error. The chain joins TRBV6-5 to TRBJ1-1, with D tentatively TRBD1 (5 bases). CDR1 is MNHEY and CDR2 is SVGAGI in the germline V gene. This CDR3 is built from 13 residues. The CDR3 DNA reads TGTGCCAGCAGTTACCTAAGGTCGGGGGGGGTTTCCTTT. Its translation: CASSYLRSGGVSF.

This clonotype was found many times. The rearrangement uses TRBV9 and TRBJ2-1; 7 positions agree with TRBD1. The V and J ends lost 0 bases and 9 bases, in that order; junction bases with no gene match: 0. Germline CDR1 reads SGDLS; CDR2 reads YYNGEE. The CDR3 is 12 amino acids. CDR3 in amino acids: CASSVGQGEQFF. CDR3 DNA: TGTGCCAGCAGCGTAGGACAGGGTGAGCAGTTCTTC.

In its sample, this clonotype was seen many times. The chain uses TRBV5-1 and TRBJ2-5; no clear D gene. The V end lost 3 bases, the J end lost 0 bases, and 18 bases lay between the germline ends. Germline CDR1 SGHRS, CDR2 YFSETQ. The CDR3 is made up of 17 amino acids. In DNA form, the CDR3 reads TGCGCCAGCAGCTCTTCACCGAGCCCCACCTACCAAGAGACCCAGTACTTC. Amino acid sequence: CASSSSPSPTYQETQYF. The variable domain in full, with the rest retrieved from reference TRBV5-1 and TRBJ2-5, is KAGVTQTPRYLIKTRGQQVTLSCSPISGHRSVSWYQQTPGQGLQFLFEYFSETQRNKGNFPGRFSGRQFSNSRSEMNVSTLELGDSALYLCASSSSPSPTYQETQYFGPGTRLLVL.